Below are 16 T cell receptor beta chains sequenced from a single sample in a study of beta chain features in type 1 diabetes. Study-level points and caveats: People with Type 1 diabetes carried modestly yet significantly shorter TCRB CDR3s in all four CD4+ subsets.

The antigens these receptors bind are not known. cDNA synthesis used the whole RNA isolate, giving expressed TCRB sequences. Measured with immunoSEQ multiplex PCR; TCRdb has only the in-frame clones, and not every one. The sample records approximately 600,000 clones, over 10% being singletons. The specimen sequenced was naive CD4+ T cells from blood. The source is a man younger than 40 with type 1 diabetes.

The rearrangement links TRBV4-3 to TRBJ2-5; tentative D call: TRBD2 (5 bases). CDR3 length: 13 residues. V lost 1 base and J 3 bases, leaving 6 bases between the germline ends. Germline assignment: CDR1 LGHNA and CDR2 YSLEER. The CDR3 protein is CASSQGEKETQYF. CDR3 coding DNA: TGCGCCAGCAGCCAAGGGGAGAAAGAGACCCAGTACTTC.

Details on this clone: Distinct nucleotide sequences in the sample also encode this CDR3. The V gene is TRBV20-1, the J gene TRBJ2-5, with D unclear. CDR3 length equals 10 residues. The ends were cut back, 3 bases at V and 1 base at J, with 0 bases in the middle. Germline CDR1 and CDR2: DFQATT and SNEGSKA (reference sequence). CDR3 protein: CSASQETQYF. The CDR3 region has the DNA TGCAGTGCTAGCCAAGAGACCCAGTACTTC.

This clone was seen only a few times. Additional DNA sequences in this sample encode the identical CDR3. The chain combines TRBV7-2 with TRBJ2-2; no reliable D call. The length of the CDR3 is 14 residues. The V gene lost 1 base and the J gene lost 5 bases, with 8 bases spanning the gap. CDR1 SGHTA and CDR2 FQGNSA come from the germline V gene. CDR3 in amino acids: CASSLGSGTGELFF. Written as DNA, the CDR3 is TGTGCCAGCAGCTTAGGATCAGGAACCGGGGAGCTGTTTTTT.

The chain joins TRBV7-9 to TRBJ1-6; TRBD1 matches at 7 bases. The CDR3 runs 13 residues. Trimming cost V 6 bases and J 6 bases; bases outside gene matches: 2. The V gene's germline CDR1 is SEHNR and CDR2 FQNEAQ (reference sequence). CDR3 sequence reads: CASRTGFNSPLHF. CDR3 bases: TGTGCCAGCAGGACAGGGTTTAATTCACCCCTCCACTTT.

In its sample, this clone was seen a few times. The sample has other DNA sequences that encode this CDR3 too. The gene calls are TRBV29-1 and TRBJ1-1; 7 bases are shared with TRBD1. The junction had 3 bases not matched to a gene; V was cut back by 1 base and J by 1 base. CDR3 length equals 14 residues. CDR1 SQVTM and CDR2 ANQGSEA come from the germline V gene. The CDR3: CSVEGRTGNTEAFF. The CDR3 DNA is TGCAGCGTTGAAGGGAGGACAGGGAACACTGAAGCTTTCTTT.

About this clone itself: This sample also contains other DNA sequences that code for the same CDR3. The chain's CDR3 is CAWSLSYEQYF. DNA of the CDR3: TGTGCCTGGTCCCTCTCCTACGAGCAGTACTTC. The chain recombines TRBV30 with TRBJ2-7; D gene uncertain. Trimming took 5 bases from V and 0 from J, leaving 5 bases between them. The CDR3 is 11 residues long. The germline gives CDR1 GTSNPN, CDR2 SVGIG (reference sequence).

This clone appeared a few times. The chain has TRBV28 and TRBJ2-1; 9 bases match TRBD2. The CDR3 has 15 residues. CDR1 is MDHEN, CDR2 SYDVKM, per germline. V lost 5 bases and J lost 0; bases outside the gene matches: 2. The CDR3 coding sequence is TGTGCCAGCAGTCTTAGCGGGGGCTCCTACAATGAGCAGTTCTTC. As protein: CASSLSGGSYNEQFF.

This clone has a handful of counts. This specimen includes other DNA sequences encoding the same CDR3. This chain joins TRBV7-9 and TRBJ2-3; 10 bases map to TRBD2. Germline V gene lookup returns CDR1 SEHNR and CDR2 FQNEAQ (reference sequence). The CDR3 sequence is 16 residues long. Germline trimming cut 2 bases from V and 0 bases from J; bases unmatched to any gene: 2. The CDR3 region has the DNA TGTGCCAGCAGCTTACTAGCGGGGGCGAGCACAGATACGCAGTATTTT. Translating gives CASSLLAGASTDTQYF.

This clone was found a few times. This chain connects TRBV7-9 to TRBJ2-3, with D tentatively TRBD1 or TRBD2 (5 bases each). Germline V gene lookup returns CDR1 SEHNR and CDR2 FQNEAQ (reference sequence). V lost 4 bases to trimming and J lost 6 bases, with 14 bases between them. The CDR3 has 14 amino acids. The CDR3 DNA is TGTGCCAGCAGCTCAGGGACCGGGTGGGATACGCAGTATTTT. Protein sequence: CASSSGTGWDTQYF.

The chain combines TRBV7-2 with TRBJ2-1; 9 bases match TRBD2. The length of the CDR3 is 17 residues. Looked up from germline, CDR1 is SGHTA and CDR2 is FQGNSA. With 0 bases clipped from V and 6 bases from J, the junction kept 9 bases outside the gene matches. CDR3 amino acids: CASSLARLTSGVNEQFF. The DNA of the CDR3 is TGTGCCAGCAGCTTAGCGCGGTTGACTAGCGGTGTCAATGAGCAGTTCTTC.

The chain couples TRBV29-1 to TRBJ2-6, with TRBD1 matching over 9 bases. From germline, CDR1 is SQVTM and CDR2 ANQGSEA. This CDR3 has 18 residues. Losses at the gene ends were 7 bases for V and 1 base for J; bases not matched to a gene: 14. In DNA form, the CDR3 reads TGCAGCGCAGTCTTGGTAGGGACAGGGTTGTCTGGGGCCAACGTCCTGACTTTC. Its translation is CSAVLVGTGLSGANVLTF.

This clone has more than one count but fewer than ten. The V and J genes are TRBV2 and TRBJ1-1, with D possibly matching TRBD1 (5 bases). Germline CDR1 is SNHLY and CDR2 is FYNNEI. The V and J ends lost 11 bases and 4 bases respectively, with 17 bases between them. The CDR3 has 13 amino acids. Written as DNA, the CDR3 is TGTGCCGGATTTAGGACATCGGGCACTGAAGCTTTCTTT. Encoded protein: CAGFRTSGTEAFF.

This clone was detected only a few times. This chain joins TRBV5-1 and TRBJ2-6; unclear D gene. The CDR3 has 13 amino acids. The germline V gene encodes CDR1 SGHRS and CDR2 YFSETQ. Between the trimmed V and J ends, which lost 3 bases and 4 bases, there was a span of 5 bases. The CDR3 reads CASSWEGANVLTF. The CDR3 DNA reads TGCGCCAGCAGCTGGGAAGGGGCCAACGTCCTGACTTTC.

The chain links TRBV7-2 to TRBJ1-2; D might be TRBD1 (5 bases). Germline V gives CDR1 SGHTA, CDR2 FQGNSA. Trimming shortened V by 5 bases and J by 4 bases, and 20 bases separated the two germline ends. The CDR3 is 16 residues long. The CDR3 coding sequence is TGTGCCAGCAGCCTCCGGCCGGGACGGACTATCTATGGCTACACCTTC. This encodes CASSLRPGRTIYGYTF.

This chain joins TRBV4-3 and TRBJ1-4, with D possibly matching TRBD1 (5 bases). Trimming left V 5 bases short and J 2 bases short, with 12 bases between. Germline-derived CDR1 and CDR2 are LGHNA and YSLEER. CDR3 length equals 15 residues. CDR3 nucleotides: TGCGCCAGCAGCAGCCGAGCAGGGACTAATGAAAAACTGTTTTTT. Its protein is CASSSRAGTNEKLFF.

V and J are TRBV18 and TRBJ2-6; 8 bases match TRBD1. Germline V gene lookup returns CDR1 KGHSH and CDR2 LQKENI. The length of the CDR3 is 18 residues. The J segment lost 0 bases and the V segment lost 4 bases, leaving 8 bases of the junction unmatched. As DNA, the CDR3 is TGTGCCAGCTCACTCCTCGGACAGGGACGCTCTGGGGCCAACGTCCTGACTTTC. Its translation: CASSLLGQGRSGANVLTF.